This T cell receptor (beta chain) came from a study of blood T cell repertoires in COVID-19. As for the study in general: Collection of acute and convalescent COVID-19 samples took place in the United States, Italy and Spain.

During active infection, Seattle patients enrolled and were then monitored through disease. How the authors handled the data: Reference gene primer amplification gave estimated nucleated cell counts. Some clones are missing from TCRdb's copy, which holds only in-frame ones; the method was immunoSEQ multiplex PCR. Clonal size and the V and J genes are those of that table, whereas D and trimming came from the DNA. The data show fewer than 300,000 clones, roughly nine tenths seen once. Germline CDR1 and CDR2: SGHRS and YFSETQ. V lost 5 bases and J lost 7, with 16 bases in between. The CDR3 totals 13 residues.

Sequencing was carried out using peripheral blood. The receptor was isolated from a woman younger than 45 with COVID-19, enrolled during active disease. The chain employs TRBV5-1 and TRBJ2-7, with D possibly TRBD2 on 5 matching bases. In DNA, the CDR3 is TGCGCCAGCAGGTTTGACCCGCGGGCTGAGCAGTACTTC. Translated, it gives CASRFDPRAEQYF.